This TCR beta chain is from a study of cytomegalovirus exposure and HLA in healthy donors (dated by TCRdb to 2017 to 2019). Turning to the overall study: An earlier analysis of fewer than 750 of the donors reported about 300 Gb of sequence data and around 110 million unique TCR beta sequences obtained from approximately 180 million T cells. Donor age, sex, ethnicity and CMV serostatus were collected together with the repertoire data. Across 398 genotyped donors of the cohort, an average of roughly 250,000 unique TCR beta nucleotide sequences per donor were sequenced, and 15% to 20% of those sequences were non-productive. All discovery cohort repertoires had been generated on a single sequencing platform. Using immunosequencing, the study profiled T cell repertoires from 640 or so subjects and related those repertoires to cytomegalovirus serostatus. Approximately 330 gigabases of sequencing data and 70 million to 100 million unique TCR sequences made up an early release that covered some 640 HLA-typed donors. A later genetic analysis used genome-wide SNP genotypes for about 65% of the roughly 670 donors, treating that subset as a discovery cohort. Four or five DR-DQ haplotypes were handled as single units for association and clustering because linkage in the cohort was strong. An earlier analysis of around 640 of the donors used high-throughput TCR beta sequencing to judge whether each TCR beta V gene segment behaved as functional or pseudogenic. Of the roughly 400 genotyped donors, approximately 83% fell in the genetic ancestry cluster associated with self-reported Caucasian donors. In the later analysis, no new phenotypic data were used to find candidate immune exposures; instead, reliance was placed on TCR beta sequences and their occurrence across donors. Typing coverage varied by locus: roughly 629-630 donors for A, B, C, DRB1 and DQB1; under 550 for DQA1; over 600 for DPA1; 450 to 480 for DPB1. The study was designed to test whether signatures of past pathogen exposure could be identified by cataloging public T cell receptors. HLA typing covered class I and class II loci at four-digit resolution. To study patterns of TCR occurrence, a later analysis re-analyzed previously published TCR beta repertoires from under 750 donors and added high-resolution HLA genotyping. The study combined high-throughput TCR immunosequencing, statistical association of individual TCRs with disease status, and machine learning to predict cytomegalovirus infection status. A separate validation cohort of about 110 different subjects was used in addition to the 666-subject first cohort.

Library prep was done by the immunoSEQ multiplex PCR assay. For the multiplex PCR, a mixture combining 60 forward primers for TCR Vbeta segments and 13 reverse primers for TCR Jbeta segments was used. Amplification of the CDR3 region of rearranged TCR beta genes was performed with a multiplex PCR assay on genomic DNA. The Illumina HiSeq System was used to sequence the amplified TCR beta libraries as 87-base-pair reads. In the paper's pipeline: A later analysis tallied around 82 million unique TCR beta chains across the 640 or so repertoires, and some 12 million of those chains were shared by two or more donors. Raw reads were error-corrected and collapsed into unique sequences by a nearest-neighbor algorithm in which closely related sequences were merged to remove PCR and sequencing errors. CDR3 sequences were aligned to IMGT reference sequences to assign V, D and J gene segments. For a sequence to be retained, a match of at least six nucleotides to both a V gene segment and a J gene segment was required. A rearrangement counted as productive if the CDR3 had no stop codons and remained in frame with V and J, and every other rearrangement counted as non-productive. Following IMGT convention, CDR3 was defined as the stretch from the second conserved V-encoded cysteine up to the conserved J-encoded phenylalanine. The earlier analysis of roughly 590 of the donors excluded sequences that lacked an unambiguous match to a single V gene segment. In an earlier analysis of several hundred of the donors, a V segment was called functional when productive rearrangements were above 56.7%, and segregating when the standard deviation between donors exceeded 5%. A statistical classification framework was built for diagnosing cytomegalovirus status from the catalog of TCR beta chain sequences. A later analysis assigned V and J genes by comparing TCR nucleotide sequences with IMGT/GENE-DB human TR gene sequences. In a later analysis, CDR3 sequences and most-parsimonious VDJ recombination scenarios were assigned using the TCRdist pipeline. In a later analysis, each TCR beta chain was defined by its CDR3 amino acid sequence together with its V-gene family, and reads lacking a unique V-gene family were excluded. To address suspected cross-contamination and a sequencing artifact, a later analysis removed approximately 600 highly shared, low-generation-probability nucleotide sequences. In a later analysis, a clonal expansion index for each public chain was calculated from normalized within-repertoire ranks of inferred template counts. A later analysis computed generation probabilities with a VDJ recombination model fitted to out-of-frame rearrangements, and checked the results against IGoR. In a later analysis, TCR-TCR, TCR-HLA and TCR-CMV co-occurrence was scored with hypergeometric tests, and a repertoire-size bias correction was applied to TCR pairs. To estimate false discovery rates, a later analysis permuted the HLA or CMV assignments 20 times. A later analysis grouped co-occurring TCRs with DBSCAN, adding TCRdist sequence similarity when clustering within HLA-allele-positive subsets. Co-occurrence clustering excluded repertoires with fewer than 30,000 or more than 120,000 public chains, plus five with anomalous nucleotide sharing. TCRdb re-hosts the immuneACCESS table, in-frame sequences only. Its copies lack some clones; in the studies checked, an unresolved V gene accounts for under half of them, and the cause for the rest is not known. The V and J calls and clone size come from that table; D and trimming were worked out from the DNA. The sample contains about 220,000 clones, roughly 70% of them found a single time. The ten top clones hold under 2% of the sample.

Study-level results and caveats: A group of highly shared sequence variants was considered likely to be a technical artifact of the sequencing pipeline. Compared with the approximately 710-donor mean, donors in an Asian-associated ancestry cluster had fewer N-insertions in productive TCRs, according to a later genetic analysis. Sequencing depth was assumed to be roughly uniform across donors in the presence/absence analyses, though that assumption may not hold. The earlier analysis of about 600 of the donors excluded 15 to 20 rarely observed V segments, including chromosome 9 orphons, because counts were too low. While some public TCRs were present in many individuals, most TCR sequences turned up only very rarely across donors. When HLA alleles, especially DR and DQ, strongly co-occurred, TCR associations were difficult to assign to individual alleles. Three of the identified cytomegalovirus-associated TCR beta chains were confirmed in vitro to be specific for cytomegalovirus antigens. The study listed 164 TCR beta chains as associated with cytomegalovirus. In a later genetic analysis, a missense DCLRE1C variant was associated with V-gene and J-gene trimming of TCR beta chains, and the association was replicated in an independent cohort. In a later analysis, TCR association rates were found to vary across HLA loci, with the most associated TCRs seen for DRB1 alleles and the fewest for HLA-C alleles. A further reported finding was that TCR beta sequences accurately predicted the HLA-A and HLA-B alleles for most subjects in the first cohort. At a false discovery rate of 0.05, a later analysis linked approximately 18,000 TCR beta sequences to specific HLA alleles. An earlier analysis of several hundred of the donors showed that most TCR beta V segments appeared in productive rearrangements either about 87% or about 30% of the time, which broadly matched IMGT annotations. Most CMV-associated TCR beta chains appeared to be HLA-restricted in a later analysis, and the HLA associations seemed to be driven largely by CMV exposure. Cytomegalovirus status was reported to be diagnosed by the classifier with high specificity and sensitivity in both the original and validation cohorts. Because some donors lacked HLA typing at each locus, the association tests relied only on the typed subset. In a later analysis, HLA-associated TCR beta chains showed more clonal expansion and lower generation probabilities than non-associated chains that were equally common. Linkage disequilibrium might explain the correlated functional status among segregating V segments, but an unknown experimental factor could not be excluded. The only immune exposure information available for the cohort was CMV serostatus. Some IMGT-functional V segments, including TRBV6-2 and TRBV6-3, could not be told apart with the 87-base-pair reads, so those segments were excluded. In a later analysis, several top co-occurrence clusters were reported to appear linked to parvovirus B19, influenza, CMV and Epstein-Barr virus. The authors suggested that the approach could potentially be extended to other disease states and immunological phenotypes. The cohort was sequenced for TCR beta chains only, and without alpha or paired-chain data the features that could be detected were limited.

The cohort was made up of about 670 healthy bone marrow donors. Cohort members were all nominally healthy when sampled, although unrecorded immune exposures were likely present. The donor tested CMV seronegative, placing the donor among the 350 or so seronegative members of the cohort. A peripheral blood sample was provided by each donor, and peripheral blood mononuclear cells were used for TCR beta sequencing. Genomic DNA was extracted from the blood cell samples with the Qiagen DNeasy Blood Extraction Kit. As concerns this clone: Its cognate antigen has yet to be identified. Per-base qualities were not stored, and no clone one base away is much larger.

Relative to germline, V is missing 3 bases and J is missing 1 base, with 3 bases of the junction outside any gene match. The CDR3 sequence holds 15 residues, the cysteine and phenylalanine included. Only CDR3 DNA remains: 45 bases, in frame from the first base. Per the germline V gene (reference sequence), SEHNR is the CDR1 and FQNEAQ is the CDR2. Here the chain combines TRBV7-9 and TRBJ1-2; 9 junctional bases match TRBD1. The sequence was collected from a woman aged 25-40 years in good health and CMV-seronegative. The specimen was PBMCs. The sequence in DNA is TGTGCCAGCAGCTTGTGGGACAGGGATAACTATGGCTACACCTTC. This sequence encodes CASSLWDRDNYGYTF.